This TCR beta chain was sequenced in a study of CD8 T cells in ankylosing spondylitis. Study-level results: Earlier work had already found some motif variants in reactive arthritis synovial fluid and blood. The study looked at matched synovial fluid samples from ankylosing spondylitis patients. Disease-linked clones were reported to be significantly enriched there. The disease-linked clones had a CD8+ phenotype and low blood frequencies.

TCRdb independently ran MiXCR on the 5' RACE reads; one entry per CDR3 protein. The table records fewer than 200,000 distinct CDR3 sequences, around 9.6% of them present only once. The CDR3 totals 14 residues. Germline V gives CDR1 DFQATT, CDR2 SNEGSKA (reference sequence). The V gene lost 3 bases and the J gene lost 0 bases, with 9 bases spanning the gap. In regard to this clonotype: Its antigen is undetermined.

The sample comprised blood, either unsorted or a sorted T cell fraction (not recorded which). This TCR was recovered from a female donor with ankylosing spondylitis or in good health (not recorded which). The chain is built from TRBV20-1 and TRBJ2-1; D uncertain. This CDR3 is CSASPWSSYNEQFF. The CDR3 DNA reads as TGCAGTGCTAGCCCCTGGAGCTCCTACAATGAGCAGTTCTTC.